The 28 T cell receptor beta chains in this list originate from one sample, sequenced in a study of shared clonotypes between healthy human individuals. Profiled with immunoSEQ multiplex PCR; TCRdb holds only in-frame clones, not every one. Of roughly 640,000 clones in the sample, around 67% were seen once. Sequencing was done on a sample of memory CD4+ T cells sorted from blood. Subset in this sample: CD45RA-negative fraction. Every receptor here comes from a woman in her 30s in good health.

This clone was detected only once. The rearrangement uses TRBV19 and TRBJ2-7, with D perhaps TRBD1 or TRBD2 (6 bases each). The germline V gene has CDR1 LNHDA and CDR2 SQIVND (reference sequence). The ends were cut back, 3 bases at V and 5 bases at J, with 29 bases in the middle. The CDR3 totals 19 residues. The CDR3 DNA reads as TGTGCCAGTAGTATCGGGGGCCCCGCGCAACTTCTAGGTAAAAACGAGCAGTACTTC. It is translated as CASSIGGPAQLLGKNEQYF.

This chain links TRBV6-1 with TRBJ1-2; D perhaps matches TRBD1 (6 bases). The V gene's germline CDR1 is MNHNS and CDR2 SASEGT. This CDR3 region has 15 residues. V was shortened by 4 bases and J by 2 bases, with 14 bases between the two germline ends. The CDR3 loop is CASSASGTPNYGYTF. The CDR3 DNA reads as TGTGCCAGCAGTGCATCCGGGACACCGAACTATGGCTACACCTTC.

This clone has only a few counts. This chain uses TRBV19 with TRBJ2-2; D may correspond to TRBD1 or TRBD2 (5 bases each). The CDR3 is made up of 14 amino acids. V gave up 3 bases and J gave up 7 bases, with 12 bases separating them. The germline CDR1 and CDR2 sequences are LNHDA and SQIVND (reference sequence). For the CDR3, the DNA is TGTGCCAGTAGTATGGGTAGAGGGGACGGGGAGCTGTTTTTT. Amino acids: CASSMGRGDGELFF.

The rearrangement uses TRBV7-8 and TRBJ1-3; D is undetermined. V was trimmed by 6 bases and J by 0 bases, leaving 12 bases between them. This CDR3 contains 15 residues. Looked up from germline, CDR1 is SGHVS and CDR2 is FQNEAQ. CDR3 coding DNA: TGTGCCAGCAGTCAAACTAGGCTCTCTGGAAACACCATATATTTT. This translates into CASSQTRLSGNTIYF. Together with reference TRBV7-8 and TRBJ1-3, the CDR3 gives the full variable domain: GAGVSQSPRYKVAKRGQDVALRCDPISGHVSLFWYQQALGQGPEFLTYFQNEAQLDKSGLPSDRFFAERPEGSVSTLKIQRTQQEDSAVYLCASSQTRLSGNTIYFGEGSWLTVV.

The CDR3 DNA sequence: TGTGCCAGCAGTTTAGGGGGAACCCAGACAAAGCAGTACTTC. It translates to CASSLGGTQTKQYF. J is TRBJ2-7 and V is TRBV28; either TRBD1 or TRBD2 may fit D (5 bases each). CDR3 length: 14 amino acids. In germline, CDR1 is MDHEN, CDR2 SYDVKM. V lost 2 bases and J lost 8, with 16 bases in between. Together with reference TRBV28 and TRBJ2-7, the CDR3 gives the full variable domain: DVKVTQSSRYLVKRTGEKVFLECVQDMDHENMFWYRQDPGLGLRLIYFSYDVKMKEKGDIPEGYSVSREKKERFSLILESASTNQTSMYLCASSLGGTQTKQYFGPGTRLTVT.

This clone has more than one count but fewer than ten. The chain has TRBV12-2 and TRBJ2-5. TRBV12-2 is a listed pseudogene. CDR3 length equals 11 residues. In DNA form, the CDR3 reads TGTGCAAGTCGCCAAAGAGAGACCCAGTACTTC. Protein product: CASRQRETQYF.

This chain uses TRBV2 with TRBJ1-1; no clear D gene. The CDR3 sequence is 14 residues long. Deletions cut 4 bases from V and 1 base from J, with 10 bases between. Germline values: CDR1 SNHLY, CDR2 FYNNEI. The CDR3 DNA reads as TGTGCCAGCAGTGGTGAGGCGGGGAACACTGAAGCTTTCTTT. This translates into CASSGEAGNTEAFF.

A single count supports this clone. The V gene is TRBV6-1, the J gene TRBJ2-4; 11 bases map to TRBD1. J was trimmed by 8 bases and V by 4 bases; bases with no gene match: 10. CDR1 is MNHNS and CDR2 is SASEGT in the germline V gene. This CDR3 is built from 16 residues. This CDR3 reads CASSGPRTGGRDIQYF. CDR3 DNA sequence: TGTGCCAGCAGTGGACCTAGGACAGGGGGCAGGGACATTCAGTACTTC.

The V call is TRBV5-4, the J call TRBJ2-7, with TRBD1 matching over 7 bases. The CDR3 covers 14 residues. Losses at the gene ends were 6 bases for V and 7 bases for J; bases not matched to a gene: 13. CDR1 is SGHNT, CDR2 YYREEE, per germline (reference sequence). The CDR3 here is CASTRDSHAQEQYF. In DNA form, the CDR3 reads TGTGCCAGCACCCGGGACAGCCACGCTCAGGAGCAGTACTTC.

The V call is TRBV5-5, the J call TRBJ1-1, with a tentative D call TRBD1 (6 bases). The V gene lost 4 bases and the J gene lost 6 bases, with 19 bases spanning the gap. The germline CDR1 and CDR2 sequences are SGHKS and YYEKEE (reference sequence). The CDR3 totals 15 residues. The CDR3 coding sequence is TGTGCCAGCAGCCCGACAGGCCCCGGGGGACCTGAAGCTTTCTTT. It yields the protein CASSPTGPGGPEAFF.

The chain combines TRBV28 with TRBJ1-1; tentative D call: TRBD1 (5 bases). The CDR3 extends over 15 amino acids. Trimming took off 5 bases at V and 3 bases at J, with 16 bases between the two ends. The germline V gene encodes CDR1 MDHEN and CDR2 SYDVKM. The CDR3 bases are TGTGCCAGCAGTCCCCCGGGGCTTGGTCACACTGAAGCTTTCTTT. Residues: CASSPPGLGHTEAFF.

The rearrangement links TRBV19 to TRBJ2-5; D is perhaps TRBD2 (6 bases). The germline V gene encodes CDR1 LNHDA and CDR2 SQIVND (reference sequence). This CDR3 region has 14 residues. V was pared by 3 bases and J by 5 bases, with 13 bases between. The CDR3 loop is CASSMEGGTETQYF. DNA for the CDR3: TGTGCCAGTAGTATGGAAGGAGGGACGGAGACCCAGTACTTC.

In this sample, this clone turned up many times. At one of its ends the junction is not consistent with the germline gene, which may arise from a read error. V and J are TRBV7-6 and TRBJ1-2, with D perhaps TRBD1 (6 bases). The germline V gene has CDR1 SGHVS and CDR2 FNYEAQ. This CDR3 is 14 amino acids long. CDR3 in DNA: TGTGCCAGCAGACGATCCGCAGGGGCGGGGATCCTTCACTTC. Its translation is CASRRSAGAGILHF.

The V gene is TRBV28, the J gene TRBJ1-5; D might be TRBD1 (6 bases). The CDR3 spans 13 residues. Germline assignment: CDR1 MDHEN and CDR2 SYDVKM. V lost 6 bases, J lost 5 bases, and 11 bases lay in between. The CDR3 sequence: CASRMRQDQPQHF. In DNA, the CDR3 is TGTGCCAGCAGAATGAGACAGGATCAGCCCCAGCATTTT.

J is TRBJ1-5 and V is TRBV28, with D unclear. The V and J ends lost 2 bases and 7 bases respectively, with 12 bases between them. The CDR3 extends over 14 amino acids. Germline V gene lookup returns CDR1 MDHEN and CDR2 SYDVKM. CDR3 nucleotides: TGTGCCAGCAGTTTAAGGAGGGTAGGGCAGCCCCAGCATTTT. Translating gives CASSLRRVGQPQHF.

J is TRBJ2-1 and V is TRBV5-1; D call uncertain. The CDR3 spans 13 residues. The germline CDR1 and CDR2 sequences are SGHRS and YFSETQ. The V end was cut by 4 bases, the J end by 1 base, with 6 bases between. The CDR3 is CASSPQSYNEQFF. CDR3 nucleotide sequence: TGCGCCAGCAGCCCCCAATCCTACAATGAGCAGTTCTTC.

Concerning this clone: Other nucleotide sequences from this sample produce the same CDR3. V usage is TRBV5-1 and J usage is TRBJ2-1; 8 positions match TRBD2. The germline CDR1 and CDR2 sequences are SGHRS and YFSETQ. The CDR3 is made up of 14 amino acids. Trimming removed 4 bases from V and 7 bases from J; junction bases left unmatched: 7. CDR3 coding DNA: TGCGCCAGCAGCCCGGGGACTAGTGGGAATGAGCAGTTCTTC. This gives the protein CASSPGTSGNEQFF.

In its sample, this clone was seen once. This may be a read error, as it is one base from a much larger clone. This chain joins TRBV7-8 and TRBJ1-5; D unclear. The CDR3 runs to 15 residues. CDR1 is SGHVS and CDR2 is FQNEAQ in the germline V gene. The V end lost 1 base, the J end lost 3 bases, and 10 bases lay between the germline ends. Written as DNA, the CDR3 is TGTGCCAGCAGCTTAGATCAAGCAGCCAATCAGCCCCAGCATTTT. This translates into CASSLDQAANQPQHF. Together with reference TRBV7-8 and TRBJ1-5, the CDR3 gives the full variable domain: GAGVSQSPRYKVAKRGQDVALRCDPISGHVSLFWYQQALGQGPEFLTYFQNEAQLDKSGLPSDRFFAERPEGSVSTLKIQRTQQEDSAVYLCASSLDQAANQPQHFGDGTRLSIL.

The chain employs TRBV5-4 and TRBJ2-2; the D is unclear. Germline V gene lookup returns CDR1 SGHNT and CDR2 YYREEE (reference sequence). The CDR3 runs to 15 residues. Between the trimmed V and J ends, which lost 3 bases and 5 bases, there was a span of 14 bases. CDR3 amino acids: CASSSLATKTGELFF. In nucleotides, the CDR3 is TGTGCCAGCAGCTCATTGGCAACCAAGACCGGGGAGCTGTTTTTT.

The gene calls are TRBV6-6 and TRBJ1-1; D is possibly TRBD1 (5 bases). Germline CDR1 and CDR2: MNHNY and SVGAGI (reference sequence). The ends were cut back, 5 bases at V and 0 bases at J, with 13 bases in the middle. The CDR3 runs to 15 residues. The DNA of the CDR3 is TGTGCCAGCAGTGATCAGGGCAGCGTGAACACTGAAGCTTTCTTT. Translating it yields CASSDQGSVNTEAFF.

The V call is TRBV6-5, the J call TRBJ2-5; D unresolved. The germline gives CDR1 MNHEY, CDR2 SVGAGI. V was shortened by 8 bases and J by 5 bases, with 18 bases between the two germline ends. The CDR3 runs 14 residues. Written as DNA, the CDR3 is TGTGCCAGCTGTAGTCCGGGTGGGTCGGAGACCCAGTACTTC. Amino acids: CASCSPGGSETQYF.

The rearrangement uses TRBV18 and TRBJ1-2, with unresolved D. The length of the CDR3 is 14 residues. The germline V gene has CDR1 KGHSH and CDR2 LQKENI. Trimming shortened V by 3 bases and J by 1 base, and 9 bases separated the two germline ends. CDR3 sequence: CASSPQQDNYGYTF. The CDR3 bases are TGTGCCAGCTCACCTCAGCAGGATAACTATGGCTACACCTTC.

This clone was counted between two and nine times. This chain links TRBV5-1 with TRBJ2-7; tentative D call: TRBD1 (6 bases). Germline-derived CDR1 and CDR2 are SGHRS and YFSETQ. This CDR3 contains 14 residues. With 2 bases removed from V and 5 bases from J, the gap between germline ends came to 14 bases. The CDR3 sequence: CASSLSGAWDEQYF. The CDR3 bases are TGCGCCAGCAGCTTATCAGGGGCTTGGGACGAGCAGTACTTC.

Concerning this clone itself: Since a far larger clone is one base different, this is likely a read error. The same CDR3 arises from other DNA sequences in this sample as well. CDR3 sequence reads: CASSLDTSSYNEQFF. In DNA, the CDR3 is TGCGCCAGCAGCTTGGATACCAGCTCCTACAATGAGCAGTTCTTC. The chain joins TRBV5-1 to TRBJ2-1, with no clear D. Germline lookup yields CDR1 SGHRS and CDR2 YFSETQ. The CDR3 is 15 amino acids. V was shortened by 0 bases and J by 0 bases, with 7 bases between the two germline ends.

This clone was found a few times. The CDR3 is CASSYLGQRQETQYF. The CDR3 DNA is TGTGCCAGCAGCTACCTCGGACAGAGGCAAGAGACCCAGTACTTC. The V call is TRBV7-2, the J call TRBJ2-5, with D possibly matching TRBD1 (6 bases). This CDR3 contains 15 residues. V dropped 4 bases and J dropped 2 bases, with 14 bases sitting between them. From germline, CDR1 is SGHTA and CDR2 FQGNSA.

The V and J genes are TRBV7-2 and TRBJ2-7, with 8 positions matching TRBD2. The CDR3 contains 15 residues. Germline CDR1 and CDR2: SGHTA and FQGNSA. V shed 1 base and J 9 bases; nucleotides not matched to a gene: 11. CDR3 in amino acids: CASSLGSAGVLWQYF. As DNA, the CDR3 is TGTGCCAGCAGCTTAGGATCAGCGGGAGTACTTTGGCAGTACTTC.

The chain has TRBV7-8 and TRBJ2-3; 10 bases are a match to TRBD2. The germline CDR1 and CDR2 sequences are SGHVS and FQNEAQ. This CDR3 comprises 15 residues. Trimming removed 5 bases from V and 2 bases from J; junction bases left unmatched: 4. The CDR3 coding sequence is TGTGCCAGCAGCGTGGGACTAGCGCCCACAGATACGCAGTATTTT. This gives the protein CASSVGLAPTDTQYF.

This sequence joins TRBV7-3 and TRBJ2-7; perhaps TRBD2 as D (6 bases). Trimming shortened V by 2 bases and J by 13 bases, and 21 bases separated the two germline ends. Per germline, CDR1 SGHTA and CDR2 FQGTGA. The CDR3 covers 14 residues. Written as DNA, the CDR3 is TGTGCCAGCAGCTTAGTAGGAGGGGACGGACCTTCTTACTTC. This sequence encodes CASSLVGGDGPSYF.